Only a few counts were recorded for the clone carrying this T cell receptor (beta chain). Its antigen is not known. Assay used: immunoSEQ multiplex PCR; TCRdb lists only in-frame clones, some missing. The sample lists fewer than 100,000 clones, 75% to 95% occurring once. The data derive from a study of Tregs in tolerant kidney transplant recipients. Study-level results: No direct test of biological reproducibility was done here. Validation in larger populations is needed because few patients were studied.

Germline CDR1 reads MDHEN; CDR2 reads SYDVKM. The J segment lost 6 bases and the V segment lost 2 bases, leaving 2 bases of the junction unmatched. The CDR3 loop spans 14 amino acids. This sample comprised Tregs from blood, obtained before the transplant. The gene calls are TRBV28 and TRBJ2-1, with 9 positions matching TRBD2. The clonotype originates from a human donor who received a combined kidney and bone marrow transplant. CDR3 bases: TGTGCCAGCAGTTTAACTAGCGGGTTCAATGAGCAGTTCTTC. This sequence encodes CASSLTSGFNEQFF. The entire variable domain, with the rest obtained from reference TRBV28 and TRBJ2-1, is as follows: DVKVTQSSRYLVKRTGEKVFLECVQDMDHENMFWYRQDPGLGLRLIYFSYDVKMKEKGDIPEGYSVSREKKERFSLILESASTNQTSMYLCASSLTSGFNEQFFGPGTRLTVL.